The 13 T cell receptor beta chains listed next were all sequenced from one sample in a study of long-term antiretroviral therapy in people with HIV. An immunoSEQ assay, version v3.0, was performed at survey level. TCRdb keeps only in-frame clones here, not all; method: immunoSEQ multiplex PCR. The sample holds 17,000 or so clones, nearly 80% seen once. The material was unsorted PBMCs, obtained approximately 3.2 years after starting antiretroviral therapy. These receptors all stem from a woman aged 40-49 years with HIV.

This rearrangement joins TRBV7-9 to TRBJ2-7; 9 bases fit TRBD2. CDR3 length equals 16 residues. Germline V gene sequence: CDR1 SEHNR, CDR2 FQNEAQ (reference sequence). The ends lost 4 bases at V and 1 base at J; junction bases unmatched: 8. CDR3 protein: CASSSETSGRSYEQYF. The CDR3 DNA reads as TGTGCCAGCAGCTCCGAAACTAGCGGGCGTTCCTACGAGCAGTACTTC.

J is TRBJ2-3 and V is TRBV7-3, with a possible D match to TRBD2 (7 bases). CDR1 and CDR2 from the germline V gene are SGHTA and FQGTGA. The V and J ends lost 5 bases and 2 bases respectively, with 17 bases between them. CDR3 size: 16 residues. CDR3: CASSPRTGGPTDTQYF. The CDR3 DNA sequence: TGTGCCAGCAGCCCACGGACGGGGGGCCCCACAGATACGCAGTATTTT.

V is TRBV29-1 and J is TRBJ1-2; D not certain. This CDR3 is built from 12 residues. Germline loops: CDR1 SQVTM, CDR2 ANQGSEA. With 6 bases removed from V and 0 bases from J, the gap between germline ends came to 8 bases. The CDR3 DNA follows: TGCAGCGTCCAGCACCCTAACTATGGCTACACCTTC. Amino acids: CSVQHPNYGYTF.

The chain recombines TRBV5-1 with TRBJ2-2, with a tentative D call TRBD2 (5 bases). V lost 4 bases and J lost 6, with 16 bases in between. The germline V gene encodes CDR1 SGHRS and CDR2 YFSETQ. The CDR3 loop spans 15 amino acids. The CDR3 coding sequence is TGCGCCAGCAGCCCAGCCCCGGGGTTGCCCGGGGAGCTGTTTTTT. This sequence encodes CASSPAPGLPGELFF.

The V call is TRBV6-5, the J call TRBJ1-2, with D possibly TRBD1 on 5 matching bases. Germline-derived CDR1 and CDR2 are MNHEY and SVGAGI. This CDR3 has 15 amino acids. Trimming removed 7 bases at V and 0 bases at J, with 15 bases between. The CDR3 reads CASTKGDYTNYGYTF. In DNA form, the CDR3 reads TGTGCCAGCACCAAAGGGGACTATACTAACTATGGCTACACCTTC.

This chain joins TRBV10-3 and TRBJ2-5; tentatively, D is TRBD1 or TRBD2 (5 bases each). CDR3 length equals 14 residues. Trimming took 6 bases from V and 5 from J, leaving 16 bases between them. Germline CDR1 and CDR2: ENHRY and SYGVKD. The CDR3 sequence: CAISQSGGAETQYF. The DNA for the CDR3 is TGTGCCATCAGCCAGAGTGGGGGTGCGGAGACCCAGTACTTC.

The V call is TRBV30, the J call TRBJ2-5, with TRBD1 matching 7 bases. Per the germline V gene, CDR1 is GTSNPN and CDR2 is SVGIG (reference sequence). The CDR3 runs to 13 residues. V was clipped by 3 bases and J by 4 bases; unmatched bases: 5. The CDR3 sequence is CAWRYRGRETQYF. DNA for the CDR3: TGTGCCTGGAGGTACAGGGGAAGAGAGACCCAGTACTTC.

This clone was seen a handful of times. CDR3 nucleotides: TGTGCCAGCAGTGAGTCCGGGAGGTCGTATGGAAACACCATATATTTT. Translating gives CASSESGRSYGNTIYF. The chain carries TRBV25-1 and TRBJ1-3; unclear D gene. Trimming shortened V by 3 bases and J by 3 bases, and 15 bases separated the two germline ends. Germline-derived CDR1 and CDR2 are MGHDK and SYGVNS. The CDR3 covers 16 residues.

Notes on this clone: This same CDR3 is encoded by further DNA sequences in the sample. CDR3 DNA sequence: TGTGCCAGCAGCTTGACGGGGAACTACGAGCAGTACTTC. Its protein is CASSLTGNYEQYF. This sequence joins TRBV5-4 and TRBJ2-7, with a possible D match to TRBD2 (5 bases). CDR3 length: 13 amino acids. The V end lost 1 base, the J end lost 3 bases, and 8 bases lay between the germline ends. Germline lookup yields CDR1 SGHNT and CDR2 YYREEE (reference sequence).

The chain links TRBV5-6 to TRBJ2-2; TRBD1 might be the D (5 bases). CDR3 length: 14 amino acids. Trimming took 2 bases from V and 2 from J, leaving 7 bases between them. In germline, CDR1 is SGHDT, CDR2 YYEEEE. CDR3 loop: CASSLGANTGELFF. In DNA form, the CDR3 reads TGTGCCAGCAGCTTAGGGGCTAACACCGGGGAGCTGTTTTTT.

CDR3: CASSETRGITYEQYF. CDR3 bases: TGTGCCAGCAGCGAGACCCGAGGTATTACCTACGAGCAGTACTTC. V and J are TRBV7-9 and TRBJ2-7, with D unclear. With 5 bases removed from V and 2 bases from J, the gap between germline ends came to 16 bases. The CDR3 loop spans 15 amino acids. Germline loops: CDR1 SEHNR, CDR2 FQNEAQ (reference sequence).

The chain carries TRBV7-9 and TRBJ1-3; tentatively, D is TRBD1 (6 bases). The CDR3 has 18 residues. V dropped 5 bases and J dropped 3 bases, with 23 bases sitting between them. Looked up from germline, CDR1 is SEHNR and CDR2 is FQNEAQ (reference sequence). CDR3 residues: CASSHPRTGALSGNTIYF. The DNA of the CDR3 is TGTGCCAGCAGCCATCCGAGGACGGGGGCTCTTAGTGGAAACACCATATATTTT.

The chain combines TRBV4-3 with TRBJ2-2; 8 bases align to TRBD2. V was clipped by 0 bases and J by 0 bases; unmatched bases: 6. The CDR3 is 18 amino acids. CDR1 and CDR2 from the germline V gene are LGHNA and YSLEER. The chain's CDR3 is CASSQDLASGSNTGELFF. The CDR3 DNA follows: TGCGCCAGCAGCCAAGATCTAGCTAGCGGGTCGAACACCGGGGAGCTGTTTTTT.